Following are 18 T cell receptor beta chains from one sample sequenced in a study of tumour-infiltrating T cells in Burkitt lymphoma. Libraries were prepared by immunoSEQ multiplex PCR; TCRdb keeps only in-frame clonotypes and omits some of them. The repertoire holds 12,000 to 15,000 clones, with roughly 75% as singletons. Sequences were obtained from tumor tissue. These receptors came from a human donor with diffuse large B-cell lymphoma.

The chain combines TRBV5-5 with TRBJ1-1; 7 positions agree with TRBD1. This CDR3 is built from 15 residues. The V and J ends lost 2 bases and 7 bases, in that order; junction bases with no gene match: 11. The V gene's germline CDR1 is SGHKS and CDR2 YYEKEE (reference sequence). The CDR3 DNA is TGTGCCAGCAGCTTAGATACAGGGGACAATGTTGAAGCTTTCTTT. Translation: CASSLDTGDNVEAFF.

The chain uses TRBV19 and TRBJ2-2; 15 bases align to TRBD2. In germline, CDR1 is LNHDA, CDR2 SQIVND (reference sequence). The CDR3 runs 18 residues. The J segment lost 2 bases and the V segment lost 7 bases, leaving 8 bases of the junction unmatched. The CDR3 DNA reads TGTGCCAGTACAGGGACTAGCGGGAGGACATTAAACACCGGGGAGCTGTTTTTT. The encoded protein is CASTGTSGRTLNTGELFF.

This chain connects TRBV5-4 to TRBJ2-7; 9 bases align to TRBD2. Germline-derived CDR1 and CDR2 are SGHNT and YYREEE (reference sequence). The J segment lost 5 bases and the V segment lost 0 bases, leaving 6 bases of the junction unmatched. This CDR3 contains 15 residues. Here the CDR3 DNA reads TGTGCCAGCAGCTTGGGGGGCGGGAGGGCGGACGAGCAGTACGTC. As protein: CASSLGGGRADEQYV.

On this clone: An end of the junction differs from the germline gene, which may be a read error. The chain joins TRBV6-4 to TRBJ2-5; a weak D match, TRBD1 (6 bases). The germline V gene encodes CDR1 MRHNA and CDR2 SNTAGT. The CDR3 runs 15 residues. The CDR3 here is CASSYSKFRGETQYF. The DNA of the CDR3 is TGTGCCAGCAGTTACTCGAAGTTCAGGGGAGAGACCCAGTACTTC.

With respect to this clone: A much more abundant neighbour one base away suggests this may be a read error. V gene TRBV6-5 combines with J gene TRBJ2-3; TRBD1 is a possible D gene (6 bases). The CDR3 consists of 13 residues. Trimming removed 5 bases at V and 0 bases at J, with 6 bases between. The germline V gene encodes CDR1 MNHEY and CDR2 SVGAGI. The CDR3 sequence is CASSRGSTDTQYF. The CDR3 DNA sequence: TGTGCCAGCAGTAGGGGGAGCACAGATACGCAGTATTTT.

The CDR3: CASSLPTDLATNEKLFF. CDR3 coding DNA: TGTGCCAGCAGTCTCCCGACAGATCTAGCAACTAATGAAAAACTGTTTTTT. The chain recombines TRBV28 with TRBJ1-4; D is possibly TRBD1 (5 bases). Germline V CDR1 and CDR2: MDHEN, SYDVKM. This CDR3 contains 17 residues. V was cut by 5 bases and J by 0 bases, with 16 bases left in between.

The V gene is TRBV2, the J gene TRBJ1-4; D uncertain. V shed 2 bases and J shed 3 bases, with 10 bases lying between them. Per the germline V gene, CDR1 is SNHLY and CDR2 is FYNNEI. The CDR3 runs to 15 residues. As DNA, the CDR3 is TGTGCCAGCAGTGAACACGGGGTTGCTAATGAAAAACTGTTTTTT. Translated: CASSEHGVANEKLFF.

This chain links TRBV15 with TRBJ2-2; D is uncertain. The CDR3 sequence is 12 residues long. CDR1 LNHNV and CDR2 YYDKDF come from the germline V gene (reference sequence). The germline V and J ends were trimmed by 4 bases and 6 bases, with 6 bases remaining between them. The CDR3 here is CATSTPPGELFF. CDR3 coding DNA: TGTGCCACCAGCACTCCCCCCGGGGAGCTGTTTTTT.

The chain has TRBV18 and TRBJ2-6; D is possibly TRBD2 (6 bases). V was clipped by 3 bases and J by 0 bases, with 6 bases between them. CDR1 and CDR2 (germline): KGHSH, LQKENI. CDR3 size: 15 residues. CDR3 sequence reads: CASSPGGSGANVLTF. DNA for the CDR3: TGTGCCAGCTCACCGGGGGGCTCTGGGGCCAACGTCCTGACTTTC. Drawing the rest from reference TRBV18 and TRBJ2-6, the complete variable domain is NAGVMQNPRHLVRRRGQEARLRCSPMKGHSHVYWYRQLPEEGLKFMVYLQKENIIDESGMPKERFSAEFPKEGPSILRIQQVVRGDSAAYFCASSPGGSGANVLTFGAGSRLTVL.

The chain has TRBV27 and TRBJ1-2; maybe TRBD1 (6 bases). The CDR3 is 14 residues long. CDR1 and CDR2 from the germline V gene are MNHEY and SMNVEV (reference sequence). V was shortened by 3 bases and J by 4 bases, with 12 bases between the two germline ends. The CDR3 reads CASSFRTAGYGYTF. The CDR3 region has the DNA TGTGCCAGCAGTTTCAGGACAGCGGGCTATGGCTACACCTTC.

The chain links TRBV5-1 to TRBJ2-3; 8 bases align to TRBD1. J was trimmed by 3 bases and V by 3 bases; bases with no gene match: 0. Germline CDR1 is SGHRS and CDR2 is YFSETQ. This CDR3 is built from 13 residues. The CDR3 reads CASSWDRTDTQYF. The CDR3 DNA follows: TGCGCCAGCAGCTGGGACAGGACAGATACGCAGTATTTT.

CDR3 bases: TGTGCCAGCAGTGTCGCATATTACAATGAGCAGTTCTTC. Protein: CASSVAYYNEQFF. The chain recombines TRBV6-1 with TRBJ2-1, with D unresolved. V lost 4 bases to trimming and J lost 4 bases, with 8 bases between them. From germline, CDR1 is MNHNS and CDR2 SASEGT. The CDR3 has 13 residues.

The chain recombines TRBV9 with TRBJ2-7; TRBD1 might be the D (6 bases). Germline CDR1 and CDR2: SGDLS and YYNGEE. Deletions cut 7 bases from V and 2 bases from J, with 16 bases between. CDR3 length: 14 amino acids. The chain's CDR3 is CASAVRGLPYEQYV. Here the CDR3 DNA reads TGTGCCAGCGCGGTCAGGGGTCTGCCCTACGAGCAGTACGTC.

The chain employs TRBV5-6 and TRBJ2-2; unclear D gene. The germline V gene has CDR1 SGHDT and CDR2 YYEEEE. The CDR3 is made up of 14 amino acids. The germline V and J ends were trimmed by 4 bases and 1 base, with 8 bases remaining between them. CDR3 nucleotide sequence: TGTGCCAGCAGCCTCCGACTGAACACCGGGGAGCTGTTTTTT. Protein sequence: CASSLRLNTGELFF.

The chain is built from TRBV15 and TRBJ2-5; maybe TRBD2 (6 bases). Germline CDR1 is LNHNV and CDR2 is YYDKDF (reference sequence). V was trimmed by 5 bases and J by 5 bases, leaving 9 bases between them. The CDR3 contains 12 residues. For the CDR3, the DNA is TGTGCCACCAGCGATGGGGGGGAGACCCAGTACTTC. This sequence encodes CATSDGGETQYF.

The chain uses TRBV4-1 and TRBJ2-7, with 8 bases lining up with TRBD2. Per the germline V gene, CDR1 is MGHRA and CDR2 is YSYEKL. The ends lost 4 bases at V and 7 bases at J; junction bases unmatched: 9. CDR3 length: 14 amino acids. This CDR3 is CASSPTALAGEQYF. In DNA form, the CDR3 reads TGCGCCAGCAGCCCTACCGCGCTAGCGGGTGAGCAGTACTTC.

CDR3 bases: TGTGCCAGCTCACCACACGGCCCCCCCAGCACAGATACGCAGTATTTT. Translated: CASSPHGPPSTDTQYF. The rearrangement links TRBV18 to TRBJ2-3; no reliable D call. Between the trimmed V and J ends, which lost 1 base and 0 bases, there was a span of 11 bases. Germline loops: CDR1 KGHSH, CDR2 LQKENI. The CDR3 is made up of 16 amino acids.

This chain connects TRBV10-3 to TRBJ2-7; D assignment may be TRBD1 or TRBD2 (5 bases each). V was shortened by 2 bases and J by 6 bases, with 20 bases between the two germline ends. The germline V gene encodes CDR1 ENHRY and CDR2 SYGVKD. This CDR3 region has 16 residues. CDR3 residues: CAISEAGLGDRGEQYF. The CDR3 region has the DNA TGTGCCATCAGTGAGGCGGGCCTAGGGGATCGAGGCGAGCAGTACTTC.